Listed here are 19 T cell receptor beta chains from one sample, sequenced in a study of shared clonotypes between healthy human individuals. TCRdb's copy holds only in-frame clones and misses some; the assay was immunoSEQ multiplex PCR. The table includes more than 400,000 clones, roughly 95% detected once. Sequenced sample: naive CD4+ T cells sorted from blood. Subset meaning: CD45RA+ positively selected. The receptor source for this set is a woman in her 30s in good health.

This chain joins TRBV5-3 and TRBJ1-1; no definite D call. TRBV5-3 is labeled an ORF, and its function is uncertain. The V gene lost 4 bases and the J gene lost 1 base, with 17 bases spanning the gap. CDR3 size: 16 residues. The CDR3 DNA sequence: TGTGCCAGAAGCGTTGCGGTGCGAGGTGCGAACACTGAAGCTTTCTTT. Protein product: CARSVAVRGANTEAFF.

This clone was observed once. V and J are TRBV2 and TRBJ1-1; D may be TRBD1 (6 bases). Deletions cut 4 bases from V and 1 base from J, with 13 bases between. Germline CDR1 reads SNHLY; CDR2 reads FYNNEI. The CDR3 runs 15 residues. This CDR3 is CASSGGAGPNTEAFF. In DNA, the CDR3 is TGTGCCAGCAGTGGGGGGGCCGGACCGAACACTGAAGCTTTCTTT.

CDR3 nucleotide sequence: TGTGCCAGCTCACCAATTTCATCCGGGGTCACAGATACGCAGTATTTT. It specifies CASSPISSGVTDTQYF. The rearrangement uses TRBV18 and TRBJ2-3, with D perhaps matching TRBD2 (5 bases). The CDR3 sequence is 16 residues long. Germline V lookup: CDR1 KGHSH, CDR2 LQKENI. V lost 2 bases and J lost 2, with 14 bases in between. The variable domain in full, with the rest retrieved from reference TRBV18 and TRBJ2-3, is NAGVMQNPRHLVRRRGQEARLRCSPMKGHSHVYWYRQLPEEGLKFMVYLQKENIIDESGMPKERFSAEFPKEGPSILRIQQVVRGDSAAYFCASSPISSGVTDTQYFGPGTRLTVL.

The chain couples TRBV6-1 to TRBJ1-5; the match to TRBD1 covers 9 bases. Germline CDR1 is MNHNS and CDR2 is SASEGT. The ends lost 4 bases at V and 4 bases at J; junction bases unmatched: 8. The CDR3 spans 16 residues. The CDR3 nucleotides are TGTGCCAGCAGTGCGGGGACAGGGAGAGATAATCAGCCCCAGCATTTT. It specifies CASSAGTGRDNQPQHF.

In this sample, this clone turned up once. The V and J genes are TRBV2 and TRBJ2-7; 12 bases fit TRBD2. Germline CDR1 is SNHLY and CDR2 is FYNNEI. The CDR3 has 18 amino acids. The ends lost 6 bases at V and 0 bases at J; junction bases unmatched: 12. CDR3 DNA sequence: TGTGCCAGCAGAGTGACTAGCGGGAGCACTAGGAGCTCCTACGAGCAGTACTTC. Its protein product is CASRVTSGSTRSSYEQYF.

The chain links TRBV28 to TRBJ2-3; 9 bases match TRBD2. The CDR3 runs to 16 residues. The germline gives CDR1 MDHEN, CDR2 SYDVKM. The ends lost 4 bases at V and 7 bases at J; junction bases unmatched: 12. CDR3 nucleotides: TGTGCCAGCAGTTCCGCCCTAAGCGGGAGGTCCAATACGCAGTATTTT. Translated, it gives CASSSALSGRSNTQYF.

This sequence joins TRBV9 and TRBJ2-3; 8 nucleotides agree with TRBD2. The ends lost 2 bases at V and 2 bases at J; junction bases unmatched: 7. Per germline, CDR1 SGDLS and CDR2 YYNGEE. The CDR3 extends over 16 amino acids. The CDR3 nucleotides read TGTGCCAGCAGCGTCAGCGGGAGTAGGATCACAGATACGCAGTATTTT. Its protein product is CASSVSGSRITDTQYF.

This chain connects TRBV2 to TRBJ2-7; D is unclear. Germline values: CDR1 SNHLY, CDR2 FYNNEI. The length of the CDR3 is 12 residues. Trimming took 4 bases from V and 5 from J, leaving 9 bases between them. In DNA, the CDR3 is TGTGCCAGCAGTGTACAACAAGACGAGCAGTACTTC. Its translation is CASSVQQDEQYF.

The V call is TRBV7-3, the J call TRBJ2-2, with 9 bases fitting TRBD2. The CDR3 has 13 residues. After removal of 5 bases from V and 7 bases from J, the junction contained 2 bases not matched to a gene. Germline assignment: CDR1 SGHTA and CDR2 FQGTGA. The CDR3 reads CASSRREGGELFF. In DNA form, the CDR3 reads TGTGCCAGCAGCAGGCGGGAGGGCGGGGAGCTGTTTTTT.

This rearrangement joins TRBV6-4 to TRBJ2-5; D gene uncertain. The DNA end favors TRBJ2-7, so the J call may be wrong. CDR1 MRHNA and CDR2 SNTAGT come from the germline V gene. The CDR3 consists of 9 residues. The DNA for the CDR3 is TGTGCCTTTCACTACGAGCAGTACTTC. Protein product: CAFHYEQYF.

This chain joins TRBV5-1 and TRBJ2-3; 15 bases fit TRBD2. Germline V gives CDR1 SGHRS, CDR2 YFSETQ. The CDR3 runs 18 residues. Trimming took 2 bases from V and 6 from J; bases not matched to a gene: 10. The CDR3 nucleotides read TGCGCCAGCAGCTTCGGGACTAGCGGGAGGAAAAGAGGGGATACGCAGTATTTT. Protein product: CASSFGTSGRKRGDTQYF.

This clone came up once. The J gene is TRBJ2-3, the V gene TRBV12-5; D is tentatively TRBD1 or TRBD2 (5 bases each). Germline CDR1 reads LGHNT; CDR2 reads FRNRAP. The CDR3 is made up of 15 amino acids. V shed 6 bases and J shed 4 bases, with 17 bases lying between them. CDR3 in DNA: TGTGCTAGTGGACTTGGGGGAAGAAGTTCAGATACGCAGTATTTT. Protein: CASGLGGRSSDTQYF.

The rearrangement uses TRBV28 and TRBJ1-5, with 8 bases matching TRBD1. Germline CDR1 reads MDHEN; CDR2 reads SYDVKM. This CDR3 is built from 16 residues. J was trimmed by 3 bases and V by 5 bases; bases with no gene match: 9. The DNA of the CDR3 is TGTGCCAGCAGTAACTTAGGACAGGGTTCCAATCAGCCCCAGCATTTT. Residues: CASSNLGQGSNQPQHF.

The chain recombines TRBV28 with TRBJ1-1, with D uncertain. In germline, CDR1 is MDHEN, CDR2 SYDVKM. This CDR3 comprises 15 residues. V gave up 4 bases and J gave up 4 bases, with 16 bases separating them. The CDR3 protein is CASSYQLLASTEAFF. CDR3 coding DNA: TGTGCCAGCAGTTACCAACTCCTGGCGAGCACTGAAGCTTTCTTT.

The rearrangement links TRBV29-1 to TRBJ2-3, with TRBD2 matching over 9 bases. V dropped 6 bases and J dropped 3; count of bases not matched to a gene: 10. The CDR3 is made up of 15 amino acids. Germline CDR1 is SQVTM and CDR2 is ANQGSEA. In DNA form, the CDR3 reads TGCAGCGTGGAGGGTTCAGCGGGAGGAACAGATACGCAGTATTTT. This encodes CSVEGSAGGTDTQYF.

The chain recombines TRBV10-2 with TRBJ2-7, with D maybe TRBD2 (5 bases). The ends were cut back, 0 bases at V and 1 base at J, with 13 bases in the middle. This CDR3 contains 16 residues. Germline V gene data show CDR1 as WSHSY and CDR2 as SAAADI. Here the CDR3 DNA reads TGCGCCAGCAGTGAGTCGTCGGCGGGTTCTTCCTACGAGCAGTACTTC. Its translation is CASSESSAGSSYEQYF.

The V gene is TRBV5-4, the J gene TRBJ2-7; the D is unclear. The ends were cut back, 2 bases at V and 3 bases at J, with 15 bases in the middle. The CDR3 is made up of 15 amino acids. Germline values: CDR1 SGHNT, CDR2 YYREEE (reference sequence). This CDR3 reads CASSFGLQENYEQYF. The CDR3, as DNA: TGTGCCAGCAGCTTCGGGTTGCAAGAAAACTACGAGCAGTACTTC.

This chain links TRBV28 with TRBJ1-5; D is unresolved. There are 14 residues in the CDR3. CDR1 and CDR2 from the germline V gene are MDHEN and SYDVKM. V shed 7 bases and J shed 7 bases, with 17 bases lying between them. CDR3 protein: CASTLRRVGQPQHF. The DNA of the CDR3 is TGTGCCAGCACCTTGAGGAGGGTTGGGCAGCCCCAGCATTTT.

This sequence joins TRBV6-1 and TRBJ1-3, with D possibly matching TRBD1 (6 bases). From germline, CDR1 is MNHNS and CDR2 SASEGT. The CDR3 is made up of 14 amino acids. Trimming pared 10 bases from V and 2 bases from J, leaving 15 bases between. DNA of the CDR3: TGTGCCACCACACGCGACAGGCCTGGAAACACCATATATTTT. Its protein product is CATTRDRPGNTIYF.